The TCR beta chain described here comes from a study of blood T cells in healthy people across ages. Findings and limits, study-wide: In the absence of known donor CMV status, changes in expanded clonotypes were possibly confounded.

Together with a sample-barcoded 5' primer, a J-beta primer mix was included in a second PCR lasting about 6 to 11 cycles. The template-switch adaptor, which had 12 random nucleotides, put a tag on each cDNA molecule. TCRdb called the 5' RACE reads again in MiXCR, with one record for every CDR3 protein. This table has about a million distinct CDR3 sequences, 48% appearing once. Note on this clonotype: Its antigen is as yet unknown.

The source is a man younger than 40 in good health. Sequenced input: blood.

The CDR3 nucleotides are TGCAGCGTTTACTCAGGGGACGGGGAGCTGTTTTTT. Protein: CSVYSGDGELFF. The V and J genes are TRBV29-1 and TRBJ2-2; D may be TRBD1 (6 bases). From germline, CDR1 is SQVTM and CDR2 ANQGSEA. The CDR3 consists of 12 residues. Trimming removed 5 bases at V and 7 bases at J, with 11 bases between.